The rows below give T cell receptor beta chains drawn from one sample of a study of regulatory T cells in long-lasting Graves disease. One entry per CDR3 protein, called by TCRdb with MiXCR from the multiplex PCR reads. The sample includes fewer than 400,000 distinct CDR3 sequences, around a fifth of them seen just once. Here the sequenced sample was peripheral blood mononuclear cells (PBMCs), taken when the disease was refractory, from a patient treated with antithyroid drugs. The receptors were sampled from a female donor with Graves disease. Each CDR3 is given with its conserved first and last residue. D genes are given only for firm matches. Only some rows state a clone size, as once, few, many or a class for expanded clones.

>TRBV19|TRBJ2-3|-|-
TGTGCCAGTGAGGGGGGGGGAAATACGCAGTATTTT
CASEGGGNTQYF
>TRBV5-5|TRBJ2-7|TRBD1|-
TGTGCCAGCAGCTTGGCCTTCAGGGGGTCCTACGAGCAGTACTTC
CASSLAFRGSYEQYF
>TRBV20-1|TRBJ2-7|TRBD1|many
TGCAGTGCTAGAGCCCGACAGGGGAGAGGGTGCGAGCAGTACTTC
CSARARQGRGCEQYF
>TRBV4-3|TRBJ1-1|TRBD1|few
TGCGCCAGCAGCCAGGGGCAGGCAGGGGGCTTCTTTACGGAAGCTTTCTTT
CASSQGQAGGFFTEAFF
>TRBV5-1|TRBJ2-3|-|few
TGCGCCAGCAGCTCCCAATTGCGGAGCTCTAGCACAGATACGCAGTATTTT
CASSSQLRSSSTDTQYF
>TRBV14|TRBJ1-5|-|-
TGTGCCAGCAGCCAAGTTCGGATTTATAGCAATCAGCCCCAGCATTTT
CASSQVRIYSNQPQHF
>TRBV20-1|TRBJ2-7|-|-
TGCAGTGCTAGAGAACAGGGTAGTCACTACGAGCAGTACTTC
CSAREQGSHYEQYF
>TRBV6-2/TRBV6-3|TRBJ2-4|-|-
TGTGCCAGCAGTTACGAAGCTGGACTAGCCAAAAACATTCAGTACTTC
CASSYEAGLAKNIQYF
>TRBV19|TRBJ1-2|TRBD1|many
TGTGCCAGTAGTACACGGGACAGCACTAACTATGGCTACACCTTC
CASSTRDSTNYGYTF
>TRBV19|TRBJ1-6|-|few
TGTGCCAGTAGTATTTTTCTTGTGATCGACAGCTCTTATAATTCACCCCTCCACTTT
CASSIFLVIDSSYNSPLHF
>TRBV12-3/TRBV12-4|TRBJ2-2|-|few
TGTGCCAGCAGTTCACTACTGAACACCGGGGAGCTGTTTTTT
CASSSLLNTGELFF
>TRBV20-1|TRBJ1-2|TRBD1|few
TGCAGTGCTGGGGACAGGGGGAGAGATGGCTACACCTTC
CSAGDRGRDGYTF
>TRBV20-1|TRBJ1-4|-|many
TGCAGTGCTAGAATCCAGGCGGGTGAAAAACTGTTTTTT
CSARIQAGEKLFF
>TRBV30|TRBJ2-7|TRBD1|many
TGTGCCTGGAGTGTCAGGGGGAAGGGCTACGAGCAGTACTTC
CAWSVRGKGYEQYF
>TRBV20-1|TRBJ2-1|TRBD2|few
TGCAGTGCTAAGAGCGGGGGAAACAATGAGCAGTTCTTC
CSAKSGGNNEQFF
>TRBV20-1|TRBJ1-5|-|-
TGCAGTGCCTGGGCGGGTGATAATCAGCCCCAGCATTTT
CSAWAGDNQPQHF
>TRBV20-1|TRBJ2-7|-|many
TGCAGTGCTAGCCCTCTGACTTTGGTACAGGGCCCTTACGAGCAGTACTTC
CSASPLTLVQGPYEQYF
>TRBV7-2|TRBJ1-5|-|many
TGTGCCAGCAGCTTAACAGGAAGGTATAGCAATCAGCCCCAGCATTTT
CASSLTGRYSNQPQHF
>TRBV10-3|TRBJ1-1|-|many
TGTGCCATCAGACAGGGTGAGAACACTGAAGCTTTCTTT
CAIRQGENTEAFF
>TRBV19|TRBJ2-5|TRBD2|few
TGTGCCAGTAGCGACGGGGGGGGGTCTGAGACCCAGTACTTC
CASSDGGGSETQYF
>TRBV2|TRBJ1-4|-|-
TGTGCCAGCAGTGAAGCTCGTAGGGACACGGCTAATGAAAAACTGTTTTTT
CASSEARRDTANEKLFF
>TRBV11-2|TRBJ1-1|-|few
TGTGCCAGCAGAATCCGGGCCGACACTGAAGCTTTCTTT
CASRIRADTEAFF
>TRBV10-3|TRBJ1-4|-|few
TGTGCCATCAGTGAGTCCCTCTCAACTAATGAAAAACTGTTTTTT
CAISESLSTNEKLFF
>TRBV7-3|TRBJ2-2|-|-
TGTGCCAGCAGCCCCCGGGGTTCCATAGCCGGGGAGCTGTTTTTT
CASSPRGSIAGELFF
>TRBV30|TRBJ1-6|-|many
TGTGCCTGTACGACCCGAGGGGGGAAACGAGGATCACCCCTCCACTTT
CACTTRGGKRGSPLHF
>TRBV11-2|TRBJ2-5|-|many
TGTGCCAGCAGCTTAGTGGGTCGGCGGCCCAGGGAGACCCAGTACTTC
CASSLVGRRPRETQYF
>TRBV19|TRBJ1-5|TRBD1|few
TGTGCCAGTAGTCTTACAGGGGGCGACAGCAATCAGCCCCAGCATTTT
CASSLTGGDSNQPQHF
>TRBV24-1|TRBJ1-5|-|few
TGTGCCACCAGTGATTTTGGTATAAATCAGCCCCAGCATTTT
CATSDFGINQPQHF
>TRBV28|TRBJ2-5|TRBD1|many
TGTGCCAGCAGTTTATGGCCCCCGGACAGGGGGCGTAAGCCGCACGGGGAGACCCAGTACTTC
CASSLWPPDRGRKPHGETQYF
>TRBV5-1|TRBJ1-1|-|-
TGCGCCAGCAGAAGGACTAGTTTGGAGGGAGAAGCTTTCTTT
CASRRTSLEGEAFF
>TRBV2|TRBJ2-7|-|many
TGTGCCAGCCCAGCCCCGGGTGGGGGTCGCTACGAGCAGTACTTC
CASPAPGGGRYEQYF
>TRBV11-2|TRBJ2-7|TRBD2|-
TGTGCCAGCAGCCCCTCTAGCGGGGGGCTGATGGGGGGTAGTAACGAGCAGTACTTC
CASSPSSGGLMGGSNEQYF
>TRBV12-3/TRBV12-4|TRBJ2-2|-|-
TGTGCCAGCAGTTTAACACTTACACGGGGCACCGGGGAGCTGTTTTTT
CASSLTLTRGTGELFF
>TRBV20-1|TRBJ1-3|-|few
TGCAGTGCTAGAGACCTCACTCGCTCTGGAAACACCATATATTTT
CSARDLTRSGNTIYF
>TRBV24-1|TRBJ1-5|TRBD1|-
TGTGCCACCAGTGATTCGCGTCCAGGGGGTTCACGTCAGCCCCAGCATTTT
CATSDSRPGGSRQPQHF
>TRBV7-3|TRBJ1-5|-|-
TGTGCCAGCAGCTTGGAGCCCCAGCATTTT
CASSLEPQHF
>TRBV5-6|TRBJ1-2|TRBD1|-
TGTGCCAGCAGCTTGTCAACGACAGGGTACGGCTACACCTTC
CASSLSTTGYGYTF
>TRBV12-3/TRBV12-4|TRBJ2-5|TRBD1|many
TGTGCCAGCAGACGCCGGACAGGGTCAGAAGAGACCCAGTACTTC
CASRRRTGSEETQYF
>TRBV6-1|TRBJ2-3|TRBD2|many
TGTGCCAGCGCCTCAGCGGGGGCAAGCACAGATACGCAGTATTTT
CASASAGASTDTQYF
>TRBV7-2|TRBJ2-5|-|many
TGTGCCAGCAGCTTATATGAGACGGTGTACCAAGAGACCCAGTACTTC
CASSLYETVYQETQYF
>TRBV9|TRBJ2-4|-|-
TGTGCCAGCAGCGTAGGACATCCTGGTGGAGCCAAAAACATTCAGTACTTC
CASSVGHPGGAKNIQYF
>TRBV20-1|TRBJ1-5|-|few
TGCAGTGCTTTAAGGGGGAGGGCCAATCAGCCCCAGCATTTT
CSALRGRANQPQHF
>TRBV7-6|TRBJ2-5|TRBD2|many
TGTGCCAGCAGCCCAACGGGAGGGGGACGGACCCAGTACTTC
CASSPTGGGRTQYF
>TRBV27|TRBJ1-5|-|-
TGTGCCAGCAGTTTACGGGACGCCAGCCAACCCCAGCATTTT
CASSLRDASQPQHF
>TRBV10-3|TRBJ1-2|-|many
TGTGCCATCAGTGAGCAGGGGTACGGCTACACCTTC
CAISEQGYGYTF
>TRBV11-3|TRBJ2-3|-|-
TGTGCCAGCAGCCACAGGGTTGGCGCCACAGATACGCAGTATTTT
CASSHRVGATDTQYF
>TRBV20-1|TRBJ1-1|TRBD1|many
TGCAGTGCTAGATCAGAAGGGGGCGGAGGTACTGAAGCTTTCTTT
CSARSEGGGGTEAFF
>TRBV6-5|TRBJ1-2|-|-
TGTGCCAGCAGTTACGGGTCGGGGGCACCGGGCTACACCTTC
CASSYGSGAPGYTF
>TRBV6-4|TRBJ2-7|TRBD2|-
TGTGCCAGCTCGGGAGGTTTGCGGGGGGGAAGCTACGAGCAGTACTTC
CASSGGLRGGSYEQYF
>TRBV24-1|TRBJ2-5|TRBD1|many
TGTGCCACCAGTGATCCCCGGACAGGGGGCAAGGGGACCCAGTACTTC
CATSDPRTGGKGTQYF
>TRBV4-1|TRBJ2-7|TRBD1|few
TGCGCCAGCAGCCAAGATACGGGACAGCTCTCCTACGAGCAGTACTTC
CASSQDTGQLSYEQYF
>TRBV6-1|TRBJ2-5|TRBD2|many
TGTGCCAGCAGTGAATGGCGGGGGGGAGGGGAGACCCAGTACTTC
CASSEWRGGGETQYF
>TRBV9|TRBJ2-2|TRBD1|-
TGTGCCAGCAGCGTAAGGGGGACAGGGGACACCGGGGAGCTGTTTTTT
CASSVRGTGDTGELFF